The source of this T cell receptor beta chain is a study of cytomegalovirus exposure and HLA in healthy donors. Study-wide background: In a later analysis, it was reported that the 120 or so validation repertoires had been produced on the same platform as the 700 or so repertoires belonging to the first cohort. Study results and limitations: As confirmed in vitro, a few CMV-associated chains were specific for CMV antigens. The study listed 150 to 200 cytomegalovirus-associated TCR beta chains.

V was pared by 5 bases and J by 1 base, with 14 bases between. Germline V lookup: CDR1 PRHDT, CDR2 FYEKMQ (reference sequence). The CDR3 is made up of 15 amino acids. Repertoires were generated with immunoSEQ multiplex PCR, while TCRdb's copy carries only in-frame clones and drops some. Found here are approximately 260,000 clones, 70% to 90% of them singletons; the top ten hold around 1%. A remark on this clone: Its antigen is as yet unknown.

The sequence was obtained from a woman under 30 in good health and CMV-seronegative. The sample consisted of PBMCs. V gene TRBV13 combines with J gene TRBJ1-1; possible D gene TRBD1, 6 bases. The CDR3 DNA follows: TGTGCCAGCAGCCCCAGGGGACGGCAGAACACTGAAGCTTTCTTT. Its translation is CASSPRGRQNTEAFF.